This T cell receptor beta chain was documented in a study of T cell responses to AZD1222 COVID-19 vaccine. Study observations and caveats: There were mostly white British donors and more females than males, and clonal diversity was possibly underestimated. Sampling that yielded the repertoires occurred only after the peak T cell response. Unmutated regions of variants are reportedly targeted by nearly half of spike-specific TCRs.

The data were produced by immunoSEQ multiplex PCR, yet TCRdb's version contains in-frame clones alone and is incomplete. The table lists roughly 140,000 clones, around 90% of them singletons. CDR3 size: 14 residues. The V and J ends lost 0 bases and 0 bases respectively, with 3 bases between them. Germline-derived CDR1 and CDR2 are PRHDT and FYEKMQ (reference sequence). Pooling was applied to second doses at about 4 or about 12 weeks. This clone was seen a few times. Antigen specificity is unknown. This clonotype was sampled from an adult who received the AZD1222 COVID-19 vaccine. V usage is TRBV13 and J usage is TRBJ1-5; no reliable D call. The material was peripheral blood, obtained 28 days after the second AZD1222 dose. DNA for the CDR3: TGTGCCAGCAGCTTAGGCTATAGCAATCAGCCCCAGCATTTT. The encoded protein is CASSLGYSNQPQHF. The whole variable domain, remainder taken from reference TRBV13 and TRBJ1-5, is AAGVIQSPRHLIKEKRETATLKCYPIPRHDTVYWYQQGPGQDPQFLISFYEKMQSDKGSIPDRFSAQQFSDYHSELNMSSLELGDSALYFCASSLGYSNQPQHFGDGTRLSIL.